This record concerns one TCR beta chain sequence. The antigen this receptor binds is unknown. No base-level quality is on record; no much larger clone is a single base apart. This entry is derived from a study of T cells and copy number aberrations in small-cell lung cancer (dated by TCRdb to the early 2020s). Some background on the complete study: To relate T cell metrics to mutations and copy number aberrations, the same tumor regions underwent both TCR repertoire sequencing and whole-exome sequencing. Tumor TCR data were available for over 16 patients, and TCR data from both tumor and normal tissue were available for over twelve patients.

TCR-beta CDR3 regions were amplified from genomic DNA with the immunoSEQ hsTCRB Kit using multiplexed V- and J-gene primers. Unique DNA barcodes were added in a second PCR, and the samples were pooled together with one negative control and one positive control. The pooled TCR-beta libraries were sequenced using a 150-cycle paired-end protocol on an Illumina MiSeq. In the source study's methods: Raw sequencing data were processed by Adaptive Biotechnologies into a report containing normalized, annotated TCR-beta repertoires. T-cell density was computed as TCR-beta templates normalized to usable DNA, which was estimated by amplifying housekeeping genes. Richness was the count of unique rearrangements, and clonality was defined as 1 minus Pielou's evenness. TCRdb took this table from immuneACCESS and kept in-frame rearrangements with V and J called. Such tables lack part of the clones; where checked against another copy, unresolved V genes explain under half of the gap, and the rest is unexplained. The V and J calls and the clone size are those of that table, but D and trimming were determined from the DNA. For this sample there are 2,500 to 4,000 clones; 90% appear just once. The ten largest clones represent under 5% of the sample.

The CDR3 spans 15 residues, from the cysteine through the phenylalanine. This entry keeps only the CDR3 DNA: 45 bases, framed from base 1. CDR1 and CDR2, looked up from the germline V gene (reference sequence), are LNHDA and SQIVND. At the junction V is shortened by 6 bases and J by 0 bases; bases outside the gene matches: 7. Donors were patients with limited-stage small-cell lung cancer who underwent surgical resection in Hangzhou, China, between about 2007 and 2020. All donors had upfront surgery without preoperative chemotherapy or radiotherapy, and none received immunotherapy before or after surgery. All 20 or so patients in the sequenced cohort were identified as smokers or heavy second-hand smokers. Adjacent normal lung was collected at least 2 cm from the tumor margin and was morphologically confirmed by two pathologists to be free of malignant cells. To characterize T cell repertoire heterogeneity, the study applied multi-region TCR-beta sequencing to resected limited-stage small-cell lung cancers and to tumor-adjacent lung tissue. The AllPrep DNA/RNA FFPE Kit (Qiagen) was used to extract genomic DNA from FFPE tissue.

Overall study outcomes, separate from this receptor: Tumors had lower T-cell density, richness and clonality than adjacent lung tissue, but the difference in density was not significant. A small sample size, resulting from surgical resection being uncommon in small-cell lung cancer, limited the study, and the findings need validation. All specimens were formalin-fixed paraffin-embedded tissue, which is known to introduce sequencing artifacts.

This receptor was identified in a man aged 50 to 59 with small cell lung cancer. The rearranged chain carries TRBV19 and TRBJ1-1; 7 junctional bases match TRBD1. Sequencing was carried out using normal tissue next to the tumor. The CDR3 region has the sequence CASRGTVGLNTEAFF. Here is the DNA: TGTGCCAGTAGGGGGACAGTGGGTCTGAACACTGAAGCTTTCTTT.